The TCR beta chain under discussion was sequenced for a study of T cell responses to AZD1222 COVID-19 vaccine. Study findings and constraints: Per reports, nearly half of all spike-specific TCRs target regions that are unmutated in variants. Receipt of two AZD1222 doses was followed by a rise in Spike-specific TCR breadth and depth.

J lost 11 bases, V lost 3 bases, and 5 bases had no gene match. Germline V gene data show CDR1 as SGHTA and CDR2 as FQGNSA. The CDR3 is made up of 14 amino acids. Generated by immunoSEQ multiplex PCR, the TCRdb table keeps only in-frame clones and is missing some. This table holds about 130,000 clones, about 90% found once. As concerns this clone: What it binds is unknown.

The material sequenced was peripheral blood, taken on day 0 of AZD1222 vaccination. The V and J genes are TRBV7-2 and TRBJ1-6, with 9 bases fitting TRBD1. The receptor was derived from an adult in good health. CDR3 coding DNA: TGTGCCAGCAGCTTCGGGACAGGGACTACACCCCTCCACTTT. Encoded protein: CASSFGTGTTPLHF.